The 18 T cell receptor beta chains given below trace back to one sample, sequenced in a study of PD-1 blockade in classical Hodgkin lymphoma (dated by TCRdb to about 2020). This specimen's time point label, per the study, means: cycle 4 day 1 (C4D1), after about 6 weeks of nivolumab. All trial patients had relapsed after autologous stem cell transplantation, with cohorts A, B and C differing in prior brentuximab vedotin exposure. Magnetic negative selection with a Miltenyi CD8+ T cell isolation kit was used to purify CD8+ T cells from thawed PBMCs. Libraries were constructed by the immunoSEQ multiplex PCR assay. TCRdb's version of the immuneACCESS table is confined to in-frame rearrangements and falls short of the full clone set. An unresolved V gene accounts for under half of the shortfall where checked; the remainder is of unknown origin. Recorded for this sample are about 19,000 clones; about 85% of them occurred a single time. The top ten clonotypes cover 5% of the sample.

This sample comprised CD8+ T cells from blood, obtained before the fourth cycle of nivolumab. The receptors were sampled from a human donor with classical Hodgkin lymphoma.

This chain links TRBV19 with TRBJ1-2; D ambiguous. CDR3 size: 15 residues. Germline V gives CDR1 LNHDA, CDR2 SQIVND (reference sequence). With 1 base removed from V and 1 base from J, the gap between germline ends came to 10 bases. The CDR3 coding sequence is TGTGCCAGTAGTATAGCGGGCGGCGGTAACTATGGCTACACCTTC. Translation gives CASSIAGGGNYGYTF.

The CDR3 reads CASTSQSSYEQYF. The CDR3 DNA follows: TGTGCCAGCACTTCCCAGAGCTCCTACGAGCAGTACTTC. The chain combines TRBV28 with TRBJ2-7; D is unclear. Germline-derived CDR1 and CDR2 are MDHEN and SYDVKM. Trimming removed 7 bases at V and 0 bases at J, with 10 bases between. This CDR3 spans 13 amino acids.

The chain has TRBV25-1 and TRBJ2-7, with D possibly matching TRBD1 (5 bases). Trimming pared 1 base from V and 6 bases from J, leaving 10 bases between. The germline V gene has CDR1 MGHDK and CDR2 SYGVNS. The CDR3 consists of 13 residues. For the CDR3, the DNA is TGTGCCAGCAGTGAATCCGGTCAGGGCGAGCAGTACTTC. This sequence encodes CASSESGQGEQYF.

The rearrangement joins TRBV6-5 to TRBJ1-1; TRBD1 aligns across 10 bases. CDR1 and CDR2 (germline): MNHEY, SVGAGI. The CDR3 sequence is 15 residues long. V dropped 2 bases and J dropped 4; count of bases not matched to a gene: 4. In nucleotides, the CDR3 is TGTGCCAGCAGTTACACTGGACAGGGGGGCACTGAAGCTTTCTTT. Translating it yields CASSYTGQGGTEAFF.

The rearrangement joins TRBV10-1 to TRBJ2-7, with 8 bases aligning to TRBD1. CDR3 length: 13 amino acids. CDR1 is WNHNN, CDR2 SYGVQD, per germline (reference sequence). Trimming at V came to 6 bases and at J to 0 bases, leaving 1 base not matched to a gene. The CDR3 DNA reads as TGCGCCAGCAGCGGGACAGGCTCCTACGAGCAGTACTTC. Amino acid sequence: CASSGTGSYEQYF.

This chain links TRBV27 with TRBJ2-3; no clear D. CDR1 is MNHEY and CDR2 is SMNVEV in the germline V gene (reference sequence). The CDR3 extends over 13 amino acids. V was shortened by 5 bases and J by 2 bases, with 8 bases between the two germline ends. As DNA, the CDR3 is TGTGCCAGCAGTCCTACTTACACAGATACGCAGTATTTT. Translation gives CASSPTYTDTQYF.

With respect to this clone: A read error may produce the germline difference seen at one junction end. The V and J genes are TRBV7-7 and TRBJ2-7, with 7 positions matching TRBD2. Germline V gene lookup returns CDR1 SSHAT and CDR2 FNYEAQ (reference sequence). CDR3 size: 13 residues. This CDR3 is CASSSGGRDEQYF. In nucleotides, the CDR3 is TGTGCTAGCAGCAGCGGAGGGAGGGACGAGCAGTACTTC.

The chain uses TRBV27 and TRBJ2-5; TRBD1 agrees at 8 bases. The DNA end is more similar to TRBJ2-7, so the J call may be wrong. This CDR3 spans 14 amino acids. Germline CDR1 reads MNHEY; CDR2 reads SMNVEV (reference sequence). The CDR3 DNA is TGTGCCAGCAGGGACAGGGTTCCTCCCTACGAGCAGTACTTC. As protein: CASRDRVPPYEQYF.

There are a few counts of this clone. The chain is built from TRBV5-6 and TRBJ1-3; 7 bases align to TRBD1. V lost 1 base, J lost 9 bases, and 7 bases stayed unmatched. Germline V gene data show CDR1 as SGHDT and CDR2 as YYEEEE. This CDR3 contains 14 residues. Here the CDR3 reads CASSLRTGDGTIYF. DNA of the CDR3: TGTGCCAGCAGCTTGCGGACAGGCGATGGCACCATATATTTT.

The V call is TRBV5-1, the J call TRBJ2-3, with D uncertain. The CDR3 spans 14 residues. The ends were cut back, 0 bases at V and 1 base at J, with 6 bases in the middle. Germline V gives CDR1 SGHRS, CDR2 YFSETQ. The CDR3: CASSLAGGTDTQYF. In DNA, the CDR3 is TGCGCCAGCAGCTTGGCCGGTGGCACAGATACGCAGTATTTT.

The chain uses TRBV19 and TRBJ2-2; 14 positions agree with TRBD2. The V gene end was trimmed by 10 bases and the J gene end by 5 bases; junction bases not matched to a gene: 15. Germline CDR1 LNHDA, CDR2 SQIVND (reference sequence). The CDR3 sequence is 18 residues long. Here the CDR3 reads CATLPRGTSGRRTGELFF. The CDR3 region has the DNA TGTGCCACCCTTCCGCGAGGGACTAGCGGGAGAAGGACCGGGGAGCTGTTTTTT.

V and J are TRBV6-1 and TRBJ2-2; 9 bases are a match to TRBD1. Per the germline V gene, CDR1 is MNHNS and CDR2 is SASEGT. The J segment lost 3 bases and the V segment lost 1 base, leaving 6 bases of the junction unmatched. CDR3 length: 17 residues. The DNA of the CDR3 is TGTGCCAGCAGTGAAGGCCGACAGGGGGGAGACACCGGGGAGCTGTTTTTT. This encodes CASSEGRQGGDTGELFF.

The CDR3 bases are TGTGCCAGCAGCCCGGGACTAGCTGGAGAGACCCAGTACTTC. This sequence encodes CASSPGLAGETQYF. V and J are TRBV27 and TRBJ2-5; TRBD2 matches at 9 bases. CDR1 and CDR2 from the germline V gene are MNHEY and SMNVEV (reference sequence). V was pared by 6 bases and J by 4 bases, with 6 bases of the junction left unmatched. The CDR3 runs to 14 residues.

The chain links TRBV28 to TRBJ2-7; tentative D call: TRBD2 (6 bases). Trimming removed 2 bases from V and 6 bases from J, with 20 bases in between. This CDR3 is 16 amino acids long. Germline values: CDR1 MDHEN, CDR2 SYDVKM. CDR3 DNA: TGTGCCAGCAGTTTAGGGACTTCGTACGGTGGTTTCGAGCAGTACTTC. Amino acids: CASSLGTSYGGFEQYF.

The rearrangement links TRBV9 to TRBJ2-7; D ambiguous. With 2 bases removed from V and 3 bases from J, the gap between germline ends came to 12 bases. Germline V lookup: CDR1 SGDLS, CDR2 YYNGEE. The length of the CDR3 is 14 residues. CDR3 sequence reads: CASSVGKGFYEQYF. The CDR3 DNA follows: TGTGCCAGCAGCGTTGGTAAGGGCTTCTACGAGCAGTACTTC.

This chain joins TRBV9 and TRBJ1-1; maybe TRBD1 (5 bases). V lost 3 bases and J lost 0, with 9 bases in between. The germline V gene has CDR1 SGDLS and CDR2 YYNGEE. This CDR3 has 14 residues. CDR3 protein: CASSGGGVNTEAFF. DNA of the CDR3: TGTGCCAGCAGCGGGGGAGGGGTGAACACTGAAGCTTTCTTT.

This chain uses TRBV7-9 with TRBJ2-7; D uncertain. There are 13 residues in the CDR3. Trimming removed 0 bases at V and 1 base at J, with 4 bases between. CDR1 is SEHNR, CDR2 FQNEAQ, per germline (reference sequence). The CDR3 nucleotides read TGTGCCAGCAGCTTAGCAGGATCCTACGAGCAGTACTTC. This translates into CASSLAGSYEQYF.

This sequence joins TRBV28 and TRBJ1-5; D is possibly TRBD1 (5 bases). V lost 6 bases and J lost 4, with 13 bases in between. The length of the CDR3 is 14 residues. The V gene's germline CDR1 is MDHEN and CDR2 SYDVKM. CDR3 nucleotides: TGTGCCAGCAGCAAGACAGCCCGGAATCAGCCCCAGCATTTT. It codes for CASSKTARNQPQHF.